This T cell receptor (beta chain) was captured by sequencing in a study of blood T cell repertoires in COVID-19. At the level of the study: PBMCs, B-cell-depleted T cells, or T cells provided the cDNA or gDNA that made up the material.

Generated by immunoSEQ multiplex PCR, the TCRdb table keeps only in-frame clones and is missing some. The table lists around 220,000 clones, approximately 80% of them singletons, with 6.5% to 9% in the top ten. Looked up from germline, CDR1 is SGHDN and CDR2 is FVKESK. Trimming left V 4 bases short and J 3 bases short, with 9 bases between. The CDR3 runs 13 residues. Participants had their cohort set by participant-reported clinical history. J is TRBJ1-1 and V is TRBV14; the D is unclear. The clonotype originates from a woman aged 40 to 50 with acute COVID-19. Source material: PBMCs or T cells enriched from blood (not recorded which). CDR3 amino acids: CASSRSRDTEAFF. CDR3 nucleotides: TGTGCCAGCAGCCGGTCGAGGGACACTGAAGCTTTCTTT.